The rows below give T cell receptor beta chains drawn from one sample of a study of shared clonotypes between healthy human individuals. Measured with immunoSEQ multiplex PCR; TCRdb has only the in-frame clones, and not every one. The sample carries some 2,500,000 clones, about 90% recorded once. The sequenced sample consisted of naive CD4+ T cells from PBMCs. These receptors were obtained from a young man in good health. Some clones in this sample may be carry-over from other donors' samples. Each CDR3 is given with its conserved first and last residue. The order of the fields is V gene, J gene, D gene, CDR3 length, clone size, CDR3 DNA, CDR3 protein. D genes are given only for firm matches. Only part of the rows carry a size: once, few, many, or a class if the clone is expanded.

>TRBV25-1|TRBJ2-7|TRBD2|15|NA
TGTGCCAGCAGTCCCTTCGGCGGGGGGCCCTACGAGCAGTACTTC
CASSPFGGGPYEQYF
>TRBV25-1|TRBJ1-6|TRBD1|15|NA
TGTGCCAGCAGTTTGGGACAGGGTAATAATTCACCCCTCCACTTT
CASSLGQGNNSPLHF
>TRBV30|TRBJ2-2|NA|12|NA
TGTGCCTGGCTCTATGGGGCCGGGGAGCTGTTTTTT
CAWLYGAGELFF
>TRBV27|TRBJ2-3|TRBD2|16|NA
TGTGCCACCAAGCCAGATAGCGGGGAGAGCACAGATACGCAGTATTTT
CATKPDSGESTDTQYF
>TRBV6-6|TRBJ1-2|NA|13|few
TGTGCCAGCAGTTACTCGGGGGACTATGGCTACACCTTC
CASSYSGDYGYTF
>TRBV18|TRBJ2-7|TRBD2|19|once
TGTGCCAGCTCTTCGACCGGGACTAGCGGGAGGGGGTATCCGTACGAGCAGTACTTC
CASSSTGTSGRGYPYEQYF
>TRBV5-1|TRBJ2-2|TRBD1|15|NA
TGCGCCAGCAGCCAGGGACAGACAAACACCGGGGAGCTGTTTTTT
CASSQGQTNTGELFF
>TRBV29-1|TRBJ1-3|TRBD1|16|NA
TGCAGCGCAACAAACCTAGGGGGCGTTGGTGGAAACACCATATATTTT
CSATNLGGVGGNTIYF
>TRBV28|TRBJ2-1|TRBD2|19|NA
TGTGCCAGCAGTCCCATTGGATGGCGGGAGAGCGTCTCCTACAATGAGCAGTTCTTC
CASSPIGWRESVSYNEQFF
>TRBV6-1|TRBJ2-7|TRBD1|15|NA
TGTGCCAGCAGTGAAGCAAGGACAGGGCAATACGAGCAGTACTTC
CASSEARTGQYEQYF
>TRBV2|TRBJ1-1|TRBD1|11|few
TGTGCCAGCATCCGGGCAGGGGGCACCCATTGG
CASIRAGGTHW
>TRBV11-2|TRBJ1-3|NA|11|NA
TGTGCCAGCAGCACAGGGAACACCATATATTTT
CASSTGNTIYF
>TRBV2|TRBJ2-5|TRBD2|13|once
TGTGCCAGCAGTGAAGCGAAGAGGGGAGGGTTTTACTTC
CASSEAKRGGFYF
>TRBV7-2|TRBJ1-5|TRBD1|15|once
TGTGCCAGCAGCAAAGGACAGGGGGCCAGTCAGCCCCAGCATTTT
CASSKGQGASQPQHF
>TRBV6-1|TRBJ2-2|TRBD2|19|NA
TGTGCCAGCAGTGGACTAGCGGGACAACCAAAAACGAACACCGGGGAGCTGTTTTTT
CASSGLAGQPKTNTGELFF
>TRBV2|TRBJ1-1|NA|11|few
TGTGCCAGCAGTCTGAACACTGAAGCTTTCTTT
CASSLNTEAFF